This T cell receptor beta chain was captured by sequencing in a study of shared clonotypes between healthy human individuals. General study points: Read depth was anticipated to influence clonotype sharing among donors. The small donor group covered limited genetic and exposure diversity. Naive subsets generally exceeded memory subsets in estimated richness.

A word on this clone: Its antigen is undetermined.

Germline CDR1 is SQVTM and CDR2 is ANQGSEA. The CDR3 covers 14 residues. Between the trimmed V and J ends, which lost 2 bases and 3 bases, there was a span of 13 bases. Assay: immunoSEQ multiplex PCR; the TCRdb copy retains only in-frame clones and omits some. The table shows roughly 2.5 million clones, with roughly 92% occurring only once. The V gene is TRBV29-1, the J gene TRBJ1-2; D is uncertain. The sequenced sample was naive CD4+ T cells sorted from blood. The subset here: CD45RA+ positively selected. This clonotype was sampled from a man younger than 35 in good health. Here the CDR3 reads CSVEWGGKDYGYTF. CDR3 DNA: TGCAGCGTTGAATGGGGAGGGAAGGACTATGGCTACACCTTC.